These 17 T cell receptor beta chains were sequenced from one sample in a study of blood T cell repertoires in COVID-19 (dated by TCRdb to the early 2020s). The library was obtained by the immunoSEQ multiplex PCR assay. Drawn from immuneACCESS, this table holds only the in-frame rearrangements with V and J called that TCRdb kept. Clones are partly lost; checked studies trace under half to an unresolved V gene and leave the rest unexplained. The sample profile shows some 58,000 clones; about 83% of them were found once. The ten largest clones capture 3.5% to 4.5% of the sample. The sequencing sample was made of peripheral blood. Receptors originate from a man between 45 and 60 years old with acute or convalescent COVID-19.

J is TRBJ2-7 and V is TRBV7-9, with D maybe TRBD1 (5 bases). The CDR3 has 14 amino acids. The V end lost 5 bases, the J end lost 0 bases, and 11 bases lay between the germline ends. Germline V gene sequence: CDR1 SEHNR, CDR2 FQNEAQ (reference sequence). CDR3 sequence: CASSLTTVSYEQYF. The CDR3 DNA sequence: TGTGCCAGCAGCCTTACGACAGTCTCCTACGAGCAGTACTTC. Full variable domain (remainder filled in from reference TRBV7-9 and TRBJ2-7): DTGVSQNPRHKITKRGQNVTFRCDPISEHNRLYWYRQTLGQGPEFLTYFQNEAQLEKSRLLSDRFSAERPKGSFSTLEIQRTEQGDSAMYLCASSLTTVSYEQYFGPGTRLTVT.

This chain uses TRBV6-5 with TRBJ1-5; no definite D call. With 5 bases removed from V and 5 bases from J, the gap between germline ends came to 16 bases. The germline V gene encodes CDR1 MNHEY and CDR2 SVGAGI. The CDR3 spans 15 residues. In DNA, the CDR3 is TGTGCCAGCAGTCTTGGGAGCGGCGGGGATCAGCCCCAGCATTTT. It specifies CASSLGSGGDQPQHF.

The V and J genes are TRBV11-3 and TRBJ2-5; D is undetermined. Deletions cut 5 bases from V and 5 bases from J, with 15 bases between. CDR3 length equals 14 residues. CDR1 and CDR2 from the germline V gene are SGHNT and YENEEA. The CDR3, as DNA: TGTGCCAGCAGCCCCCCAGCAGGTCGCGAGACCCAGTACTTC. Encoded protein: CASSPPAGRETQYF.

This clone was seen just once. This chain links TRBV7-9 with TRBJ1-4; a possible D gene is TRBD1 (5 bases). CDR1 and CDR2 (germline): SEHNR, FQNEAQ (reference sequence). Between the trimmed V and J ends, which lost 4 bases and 8 bases, there was a span of 8 bases. The CDR3 runs 12 residues. Here the CDR3 reads CASSSYREKLFF. The DNA for the CDR3 is TGTGCCAGCAGCTCATACAGGGAAAAACTGTTTTTT.

V gene TRBV6-5 combines with J gene TRBJ2-3; perhaps TRBD1 as D (6 bases). From germline, CDR1 is MNHEY and CDR2 SVGAGI. V was cut by 5 bases and J by 2 bases, with 11 bases left in between. The CDR3 extends over 14 amino acids. CDR3 in amino acids: CASSQRTVTDTQYF. The CDR3 bases are TGTGCCAGCAGTCAAAGGACAGTCACAGATACGCAGTATTTT.

This chain links TRBV30 with TRBJ2-6, with D tentatively TRBD2 (6 bases). CDR3 length: 13 amino acids. Germline CDR1 is GTSNPN and CDR2 is SVGIG (reference sequence). In DNA form, the CDR3 reads TGTGCTCGGGACTCCTCGGGGGCCAACGTCCTGACTTTC. It encodes CARDSSGANVLTF.

V usage is TRBV4-2 and J usage is TRBJ2-7, with 8 bases fitting TRBD1. V was clipped by 2 bases and J by 6 bases; unmatched bases: 6. Germline CDR1 LGHNA, CDR2 YNFKEQ. This CDR3 region has 14 residues. The CDR3 DNA sequence: TGTGCCAGCAGCCAATCCGACAGGGGCGGCGAGCAGTACTTC. It encodes CASSQSDRGGEQYF.

The chain combines TRBV5-5 with TRBJ1-2; D is ambiguous. In germline, CDR1 is SGHKS, CDR2 YYEKEE (reference sequence). The V gene lost 0 bases and the J gene lost 2 bases, with 11 bases spanning the gap. This CDR3 comprises 15 residues. CDR3 sequence: CASSLAFRGNYGYTF. In DNA, the CDR3 is TGTGCCAGCAGCTTGGCCTTCCGGGGAAACTATGGCTACACCTTC.

The chain recombines TRBV2 with TRBJ1-6; D not resolved. The ends were cut back, 0 bases at V and 0 bases at J, with 6 bases in the middle. The CDR3 sequence is 16 residues long. Germline lookup yields CDR1 SNHLY and CDR2 FYNNEI. In DNA form, the CDR3 reads TGTGCCAGCAGTGAAGCACCGAGCTCCTATAATTCACCCCTCCACTTT. Its protein is CASSEAPSSYNSPLHF.

The chain combines TRBV7-9 with TRBJ1-1; D gene unclear. Trimming stripped 8 bases from V and 3 bases from J, with 10 bases between. In germline, CDR1 is SEHNR, CDR2 FQNEAQ (reference sequence). The CDR3 sequence is 12 residues long. CDR3 region: CASSNYDTEAFF. Here the CDR3 DNA reads TGTGCCAGCTCTAATTACGACACTGAAGCTTTCTTT.

This clone was detected once. The chain employs TRBV6-5 and TRBJ1-6, with a possible D match to TRBD1 (6 bases). Trimming took 2 bases from V and 8 from J, leaving 10 bases between them. Looked up from germline, CDR1 is MNHEY and CDR2 is SVGAGI. The CDR3 extends over 14 amino acids. CDR3: CASSYGGPYSPLHF. For the CDR3, the DNA is TGTGCCAGCAGTTACGGGGGCCCCTATTCACCCCTCCACTTT.

The chain combines TRBV7-9 with TRBJ2-7; tentative D call: TRBD2 (6 bases). The germline gives CDR1 SEHNR, CDR2 FQNEAQ (reference sequence). V was shortened by 4 bases and J by 0 bases, with 13 bases between the two germline ends. CDR3 length: 15 residues. The CDR3 spells CASSSHAGPSYEQYF. The CDR3 region has the DNA TGTGCCAGCAGCTCCCACGCGGGACCCTCCTACGAGCAGTACTTC. Looking up the rest from reference TRBV7-9 and TRBJ2-7 gives the full variable domain: DTGVSQNPRHKITKRGQNVTFRCDPISEHNRLYWYRQTLGQGPEFLTYFQNEAQLEKSRLLSDRFSAERPKGSFSTLEIQRTEQGDSAMYLCASSSHAGPSYEQYFGPGTRLTVT.

The chain carries TRBV12-5 and TRBJ2-5, with 7 positions matching TRBD1. Germline V gives CDR1 LGHNT, CDR2 FRNRAP. Trimming removed 2 bases from V and 5 bases from J; junction bases left unmatched: 11. CDR3 length: 16 amino acids. The CDR3 sequence is CASGLSLDRAGETQYF. In DNA, the CDR3 is TGTGCTAGTGGTTTGAGTCTCGACAGGGCCGGGGAGACCCAGTACTTC.

The CDR3 DNA is TGTGCCACCAGTGATTTAAAACGCGGGATGGACAATGAGCAGTTCTTC. Its protein is CATSDLKRGMDNEQFF. The gene calls are TRBV24-1 and TRBJ2-1; possibly TRBD2 for D (6 bases). The CDR3 totals 16 residues. Germline V lookup: CDR1 KGHDR, CDR2 SFDVKD. V gave up 1 base and J gave up 5 bases, with 14 bases separating them.

V and J are TRBV3-1 (or the pseudogene TRBV3-2) and TRBJ2-6; D is uncertain. V lost 0 bases, J lost 0 bases, and 12 bases lay in between. This CDR3 spans 18 amino acids. The germline V gene has CDR1 LGHDT and CDR2 YNNKEL (reference sequence). The CDR3 DNA reads as TGTGCCAGCAGCCAAGAGGTCAGGTTAAGCTCTGGGGCCAACGTCCTGACTTTC. Its translation is CASSQEVRLSSGANVLTF.

V and J are TRBV19 and TRBJ2-4; D is possibly TRBD2 (5 bases). Germline V CDR1 and CDR2: LNHDA, SQIVND (reference sequence). The CDR3 sequence is 17 residues long. Trimming pared 8 bases from V and 1 base from J, leaving 21 bases between. CDR3 sequence: CASATRGGEAAKNIQYF. CDR3 coding DNA: TGTGCCAGTGCCACCCGGGGTGGTGAAGCGGCCAAAAACATTCAGTACTTC.

This rearrangement joins TRBV7-2 to TRBJ2-7; weak D call: TRBD1 (6 bases). In germline, CDR1 is SGHTA, CDR2 FQGNSA. The CDR3 spans 13 residues. The V gene lost 4 bases and the J gene lost 3 bases, with 10 bases spanning the gap. The CDR3 sequence is CASSSDRYYEQYF. CDR3 nucleotide sequence: TGTGCCAGCAGCTCGGACAGATACTACGAGCAGTACTTC.